Listed here are 2 T cell receptor beta chains from one sample, sequenced in a study of blood T cell repertoires in COVID-19. Sequenced by immunoSEQ multiplex PCR; TCRdb stores in-frame clones only, minus some. Of hundreds of thousands of clones in the sample, over 75% were seen once. The sequenced sample was PBMCs or T cells enriched from blood (not recorded which). The receptors shown here come from a woman younger than 45 who had recovered from COVID-19.

This chain links TRBV7-8 with TRBJ2-7; D not resolved. Germline values: CDR1 SGHVS, CDR2 FQNEAQ. The CDR3 length is 14 residues. V was shortened by 1 base and J by 4 bases, with 11 bases between the two germline ends. The CDR3 spells CASSLDGRPYEQYF. The CDR3 nucleotides read TGTGCCAGCAGCTTAGACGGCAGGCCTTACGAGCAGTACTTC.

This sequence joins TRBV2 and TRBJ2-7; no definite D call. The CDR3 has 12 amino acids. Germline V gives CDR1 SNHLY, CDR2 FYNNEI. Deletions cut 6 bases from V and 1 base from J, with 7 bases between. The CDR3 DNA reads TGTGCCAGCAGAGCTTTATCCTACGAGCAGTACTTC. This codes for CASRALSYEQYF.